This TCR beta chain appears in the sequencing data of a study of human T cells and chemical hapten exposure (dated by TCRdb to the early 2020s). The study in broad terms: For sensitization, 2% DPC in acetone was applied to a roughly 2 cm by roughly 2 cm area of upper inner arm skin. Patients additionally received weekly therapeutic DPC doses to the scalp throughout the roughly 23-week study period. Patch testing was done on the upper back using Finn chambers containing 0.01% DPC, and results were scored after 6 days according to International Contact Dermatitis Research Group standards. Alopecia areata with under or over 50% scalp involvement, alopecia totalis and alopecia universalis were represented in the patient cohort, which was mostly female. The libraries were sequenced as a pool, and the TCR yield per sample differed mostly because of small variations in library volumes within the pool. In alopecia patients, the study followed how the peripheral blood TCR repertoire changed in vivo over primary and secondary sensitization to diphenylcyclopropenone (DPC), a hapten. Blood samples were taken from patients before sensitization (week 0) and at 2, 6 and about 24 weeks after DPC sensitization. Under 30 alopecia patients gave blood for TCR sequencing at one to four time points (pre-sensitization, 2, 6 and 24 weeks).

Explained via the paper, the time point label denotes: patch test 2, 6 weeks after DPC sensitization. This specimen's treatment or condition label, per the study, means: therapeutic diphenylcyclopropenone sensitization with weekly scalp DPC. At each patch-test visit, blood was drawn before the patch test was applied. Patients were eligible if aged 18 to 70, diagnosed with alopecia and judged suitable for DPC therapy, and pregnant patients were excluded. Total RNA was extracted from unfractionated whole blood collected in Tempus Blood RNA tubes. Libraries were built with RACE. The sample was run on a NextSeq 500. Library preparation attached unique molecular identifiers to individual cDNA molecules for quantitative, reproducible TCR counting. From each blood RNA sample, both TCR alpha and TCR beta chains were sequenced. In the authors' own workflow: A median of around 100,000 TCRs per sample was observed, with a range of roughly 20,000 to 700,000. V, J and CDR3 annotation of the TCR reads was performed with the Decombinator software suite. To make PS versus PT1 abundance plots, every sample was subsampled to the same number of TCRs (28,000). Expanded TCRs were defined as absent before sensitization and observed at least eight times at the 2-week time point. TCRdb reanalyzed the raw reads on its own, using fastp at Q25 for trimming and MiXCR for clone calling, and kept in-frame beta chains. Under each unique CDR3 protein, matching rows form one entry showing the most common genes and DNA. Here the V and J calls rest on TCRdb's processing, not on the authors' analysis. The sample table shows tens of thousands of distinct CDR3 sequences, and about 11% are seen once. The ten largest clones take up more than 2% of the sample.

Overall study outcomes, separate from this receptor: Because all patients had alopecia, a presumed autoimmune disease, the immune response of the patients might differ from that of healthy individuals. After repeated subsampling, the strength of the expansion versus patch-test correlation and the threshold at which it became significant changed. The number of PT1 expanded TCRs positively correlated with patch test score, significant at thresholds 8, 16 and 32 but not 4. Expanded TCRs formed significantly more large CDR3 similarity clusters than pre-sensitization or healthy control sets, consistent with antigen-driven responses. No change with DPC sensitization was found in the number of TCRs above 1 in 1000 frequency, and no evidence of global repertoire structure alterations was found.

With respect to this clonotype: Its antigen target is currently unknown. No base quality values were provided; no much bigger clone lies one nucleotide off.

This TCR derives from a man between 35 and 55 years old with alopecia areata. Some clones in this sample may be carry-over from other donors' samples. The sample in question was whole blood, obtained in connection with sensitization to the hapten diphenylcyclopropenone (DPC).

The CDR3 reads as follows: CASSDSAGYNEQFF. The nucleotide sequence reads TGTGCCAGCAGTGACTCGGCGGGCTACAATGAGCAGTTCTTC. The V and J segments used are TRBV6-4 and TRBJ2-1; matching of 5 bases hints at TRBD2 as the D gene. The V and J ends are trimmed by 0 bases and 3 bases, leaving 6 bases between them. The CDR3 goes from the cysteine to the phenylalanine over 14 residues. The only DNA kept is the CDR3, 42 bases in frame from the first base. The germline V gene gives CDR1 as MRHNA and CDR2 as SNTAGT.